Listed below are T cell receptor beta chains from one sample, sequenced in a study of cytomegalovirus exposure and HLA in healthy donors. Sequencing was performed with immunoSEQ multiplex PCR; in TCRdb, only in-frame clones are kept and a portion is missing. Of just over 80,000 clones listed, approximately 96% are singletons. The sample was PBMCs. The source of these receptors is a woman between 18 and 29 years old in good health and CMV-seronegative. The conserved cysteine and the conserved F or W are not part of the CDR3 here. Fields, in order: CDR3 protein, D gene, clone size, V gene. D genes are given only for firm matches. Size values are once, few and many counts, or a class for expanded clones, and some rows have none.

ASSLVKGAHSGANVLT,TRBD1,.,TRBV5-8
ASSSLQGVYGYT,TRBD1,.,TRBV7-9
ASSLGPGANTEAF,.,once,TRBV5-1
ASQSVNTEAF,.,few,TRBV12-5
SVASGTGGGDQN,.,once,TRBV29-1
ASSERGTNYGYT,.,.,TRBV10-2
ASSLRASGASYEQY,.,.,TRBV13
ASSLRGEVAGKVTDTQY,TRBD2,.,TRBV7-8
ASSTGTGPAEQY,TRBD1,.,TRBV2
ASSRADWTSGIIDTQY,TRBD2,.,TRBV7-6
ASRGGQGEDTQY,TRBD1,.,TRBV5-1
ASTPVYSLYGYT,.,.,TRBV6-4
ASSLNSGRLYEQY,TRBD2,.,TRBV7-9
ASSETGTNTEAF,.,.,TRBV10-1
ASSSDVTGPWNEQF,TRBD1,once,TRBV9
AISESETGGSLLREAF,TRBD1,.,TRBV10-3
ASSPSGRAGETQY,TRBD2,.,TRBV19
ASNDPGTSGGYEQY,TRBD2,.,TRBV28
SASYLPGY,.,.,TRBV20-1
ASSPRTGGKNIQY,TRBD1,.,TRBV7-2
ASSLPAQGGYYEQY,.,.,TRBV7-9
ASSPLAGAFGEQY,TRBD2,.,TRBV13
ASSFSGDQPQH,.,.,TRBV7-9
ASSFGTGDKLF,TRBD1,.,TRBV13
ASSVSGQGVSGELF,TRBD1,.,TRBV6-4